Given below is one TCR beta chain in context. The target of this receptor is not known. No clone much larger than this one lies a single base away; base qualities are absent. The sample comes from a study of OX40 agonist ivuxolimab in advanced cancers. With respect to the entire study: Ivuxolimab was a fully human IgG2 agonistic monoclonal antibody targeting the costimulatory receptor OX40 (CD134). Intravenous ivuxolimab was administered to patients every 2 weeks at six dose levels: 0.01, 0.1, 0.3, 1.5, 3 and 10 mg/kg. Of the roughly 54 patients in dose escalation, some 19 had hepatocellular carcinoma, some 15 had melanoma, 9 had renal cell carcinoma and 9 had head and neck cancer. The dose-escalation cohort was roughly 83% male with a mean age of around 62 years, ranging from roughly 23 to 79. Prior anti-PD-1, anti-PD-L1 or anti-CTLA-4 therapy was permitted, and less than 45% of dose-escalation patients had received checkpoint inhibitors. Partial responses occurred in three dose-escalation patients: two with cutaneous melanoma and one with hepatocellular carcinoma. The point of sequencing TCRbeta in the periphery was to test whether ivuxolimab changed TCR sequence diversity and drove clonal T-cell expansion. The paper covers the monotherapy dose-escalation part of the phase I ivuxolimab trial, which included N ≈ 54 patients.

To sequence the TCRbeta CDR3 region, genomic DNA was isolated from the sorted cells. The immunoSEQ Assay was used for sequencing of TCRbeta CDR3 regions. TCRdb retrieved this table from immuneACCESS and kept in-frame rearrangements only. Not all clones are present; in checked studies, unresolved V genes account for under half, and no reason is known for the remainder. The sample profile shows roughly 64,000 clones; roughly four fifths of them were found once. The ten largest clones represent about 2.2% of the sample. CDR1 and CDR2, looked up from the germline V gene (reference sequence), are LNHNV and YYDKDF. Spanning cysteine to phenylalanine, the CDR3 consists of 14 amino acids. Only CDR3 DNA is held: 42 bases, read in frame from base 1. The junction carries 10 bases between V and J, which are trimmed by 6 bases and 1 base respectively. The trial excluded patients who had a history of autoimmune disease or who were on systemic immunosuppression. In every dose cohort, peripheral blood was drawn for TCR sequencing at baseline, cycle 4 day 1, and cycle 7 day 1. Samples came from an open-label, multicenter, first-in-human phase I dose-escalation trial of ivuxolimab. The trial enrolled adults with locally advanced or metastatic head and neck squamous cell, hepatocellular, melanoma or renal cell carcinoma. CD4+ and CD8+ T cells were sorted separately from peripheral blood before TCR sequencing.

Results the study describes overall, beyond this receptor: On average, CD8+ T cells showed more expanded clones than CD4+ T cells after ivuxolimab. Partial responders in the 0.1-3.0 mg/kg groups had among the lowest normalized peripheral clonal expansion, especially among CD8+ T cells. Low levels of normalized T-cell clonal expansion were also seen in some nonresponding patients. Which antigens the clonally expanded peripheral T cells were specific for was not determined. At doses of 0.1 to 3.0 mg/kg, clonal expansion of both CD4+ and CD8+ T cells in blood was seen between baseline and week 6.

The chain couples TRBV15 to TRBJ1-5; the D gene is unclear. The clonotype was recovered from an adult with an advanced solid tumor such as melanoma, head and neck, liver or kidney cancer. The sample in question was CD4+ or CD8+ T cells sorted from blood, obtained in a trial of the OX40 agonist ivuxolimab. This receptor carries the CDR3 CATSSGRSNQPQHF. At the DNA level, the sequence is TGTGCCACCAGTTCTGGACGGAGCAATCAGCCCCAGCATTTT.